This paragraph covers one T cell receptor beta chain sequence. Its antigen remains unidentified. These data come from a study of graft-versus-host responses after intestinal transplantation. This CDR3 comprises 16 residues. V lost 3 bases to trimming and J lost 5 bases; unmatched junction nucleotides: 8. Germline V gene data show CDR1 as LNHNV and CDR2 as YYDKDF (reference sequence). TCRdb's copy holds only in-frame clones and misses some; the assay was immunoSEQ multiplex PCR. This sample has tens of thousands of clones, with around four fifths found just once. Sequencing used unstimulated CD8+ T cells sorted from spleen or lymph node cells, obtained before intestinal transplant. This clonotype was sampled from a human donor who received an intestinal transplant. This chain uses TRBV15 with TRBJ2-1; TRBD1 matches 9 bases. The CDR3 protein is CATSSIPGQGDNEQFF. CDR3 nucleotides: TGTGCCACCAGCAGTATACCGGGACAGGGCGACAATGAGCAGTTCTTC.